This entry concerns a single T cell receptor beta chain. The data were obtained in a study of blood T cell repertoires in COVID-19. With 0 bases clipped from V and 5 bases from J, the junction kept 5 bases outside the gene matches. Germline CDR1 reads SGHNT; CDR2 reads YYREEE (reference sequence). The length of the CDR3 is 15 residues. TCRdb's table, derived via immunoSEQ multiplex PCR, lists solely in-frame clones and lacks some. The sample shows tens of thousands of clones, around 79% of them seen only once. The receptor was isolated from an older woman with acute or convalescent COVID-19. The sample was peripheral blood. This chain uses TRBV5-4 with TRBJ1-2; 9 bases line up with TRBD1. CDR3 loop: CASSLGQGVEYGYTF. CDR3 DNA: TGTGCCAGCAGCTTGGGACAGGGGGTAGAGTATGGCTACACCTTC.